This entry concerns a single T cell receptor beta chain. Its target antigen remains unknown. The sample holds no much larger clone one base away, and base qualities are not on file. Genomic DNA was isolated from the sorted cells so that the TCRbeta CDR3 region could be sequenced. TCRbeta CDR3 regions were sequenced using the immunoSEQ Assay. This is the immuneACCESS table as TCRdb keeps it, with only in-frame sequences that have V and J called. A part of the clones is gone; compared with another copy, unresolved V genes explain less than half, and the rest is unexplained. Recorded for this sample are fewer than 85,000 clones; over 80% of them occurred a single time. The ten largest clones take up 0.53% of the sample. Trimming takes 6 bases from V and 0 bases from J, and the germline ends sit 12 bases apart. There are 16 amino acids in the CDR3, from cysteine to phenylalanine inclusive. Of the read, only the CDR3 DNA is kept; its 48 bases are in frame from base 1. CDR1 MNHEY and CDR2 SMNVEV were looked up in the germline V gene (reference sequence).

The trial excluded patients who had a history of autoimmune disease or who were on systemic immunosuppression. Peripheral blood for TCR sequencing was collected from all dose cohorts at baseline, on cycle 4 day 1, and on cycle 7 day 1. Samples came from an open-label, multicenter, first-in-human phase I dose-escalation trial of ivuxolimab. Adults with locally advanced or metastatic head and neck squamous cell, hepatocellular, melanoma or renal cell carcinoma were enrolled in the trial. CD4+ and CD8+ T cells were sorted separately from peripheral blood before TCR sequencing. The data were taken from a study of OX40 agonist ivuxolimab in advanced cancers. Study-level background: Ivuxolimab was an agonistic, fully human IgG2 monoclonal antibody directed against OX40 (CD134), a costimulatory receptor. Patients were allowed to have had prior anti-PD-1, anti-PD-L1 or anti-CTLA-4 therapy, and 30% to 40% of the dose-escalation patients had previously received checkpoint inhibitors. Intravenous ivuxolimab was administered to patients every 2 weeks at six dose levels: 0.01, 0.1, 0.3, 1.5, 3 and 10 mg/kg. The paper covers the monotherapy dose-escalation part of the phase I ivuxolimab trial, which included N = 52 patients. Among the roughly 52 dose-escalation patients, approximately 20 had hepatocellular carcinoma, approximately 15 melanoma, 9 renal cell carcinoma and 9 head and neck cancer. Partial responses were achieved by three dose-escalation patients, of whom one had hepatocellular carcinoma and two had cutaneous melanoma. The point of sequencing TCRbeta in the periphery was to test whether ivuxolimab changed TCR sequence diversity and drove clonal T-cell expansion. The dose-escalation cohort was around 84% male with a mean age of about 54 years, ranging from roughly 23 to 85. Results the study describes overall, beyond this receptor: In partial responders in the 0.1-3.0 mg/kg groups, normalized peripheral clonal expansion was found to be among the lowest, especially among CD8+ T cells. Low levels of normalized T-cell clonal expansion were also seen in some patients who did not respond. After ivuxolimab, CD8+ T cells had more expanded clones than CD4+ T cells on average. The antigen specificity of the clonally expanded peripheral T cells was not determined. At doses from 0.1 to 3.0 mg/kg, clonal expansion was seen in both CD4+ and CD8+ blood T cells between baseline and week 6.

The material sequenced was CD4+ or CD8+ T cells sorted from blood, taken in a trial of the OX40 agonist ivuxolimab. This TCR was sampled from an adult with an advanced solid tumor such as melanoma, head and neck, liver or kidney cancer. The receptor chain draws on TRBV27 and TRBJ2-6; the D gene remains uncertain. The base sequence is TGTGCCAGCAGCGCCTTGACGAACTCTGGGGCCAACGTCCTGACTTTC. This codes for CASSALTNSGANVLTF.